Each of the 4 T cell receptor beta chains below was sequenced from the same sample in a study of human thymus T cells (dated by TCRdb to about 2020). Library preparation was by the immunoSEQ multiplex PCR assay. TCRdb stores this immuneACCESS table with in-frame sequences only. Part of the clones is absent; in the studies checked, under half of the shortfall reflects unresolved V genes, and no reason is known for the rest. The table for this sample lists approximately 40,000 clones; approximately 93% of them were counted only once. The top ten clones comprise more than 0.1% of the sample. Sample: blood. The receptors derive from a boy younger than two with a congenital heart defect but otherwise immunologically healthy.

V is TRBV19 and J is TRBJ2-3; 8 bases map to TRBD1. From germline, CDR1 is LNHDA and CDR2 SQIVND (reference sequence). The CDR3 runs to 14 residues. After removal of 6 bases from V and 7 bases from J, the junction contained 9 bases not matched to a gene. CDR3 DNA: TGTGCCAGTAGCGCCAGGGGGCGGCGAAATACGCAGTATTTT. Translation gives CASSARGRRNTQYF.

The chain couples TRBV19 to TRBJ1-4; D possibly corresponds to TRBD1 (6 bases). The CDR3 runs 14 residues. The V gene's germline CDR1 is LNHDA and CDR2 SQIVND (reference sequence). V was clipped by 3 bases and J by 12 bases, with 17 bases between them. CDR3 nucleotides: TGTGCCAGTAGTATCCCCCGGAAGGACAGCCAACTGTTTTTT. Translated: CASSIPRKDSQLFF.

This chain joins TRBV5-1 and TRBJ2-1, with 12 bases aligning to TRBD2. V shed 0 bases, J shed 6 bases, and the junction held 4 bases outside the gene matches. This CDR3 has 16 residues. Germline-derived CDR1 and CDR2 are SGHRS and YFSETQ. The CDR3 protein is CASSLVGLAGPNEQFF. The CDR3 DNA follows: TGCGCCAGCAGCTTGGTCGGACTAGCGGGGCCCAATGAGCAGTTCTTC.

V gene TRBV28 combines with J gene TRBJ1-2; the match to TRBD1 covers 9 bases. The length of the CDR3 is 13 residues. The germline V gene encodes CDR1 MDHEN and CDR2 SYDVKM. With 5 bases clipped from V and 4 bases from J, the junction kept 2 bases outside the gene matches. CDR3 sequence reads: CASSRDRVYGYTF. The CDR3 bases are TGTGCCAGCAGTCGGGACAGGGTCTATGGCTACACCTTC.